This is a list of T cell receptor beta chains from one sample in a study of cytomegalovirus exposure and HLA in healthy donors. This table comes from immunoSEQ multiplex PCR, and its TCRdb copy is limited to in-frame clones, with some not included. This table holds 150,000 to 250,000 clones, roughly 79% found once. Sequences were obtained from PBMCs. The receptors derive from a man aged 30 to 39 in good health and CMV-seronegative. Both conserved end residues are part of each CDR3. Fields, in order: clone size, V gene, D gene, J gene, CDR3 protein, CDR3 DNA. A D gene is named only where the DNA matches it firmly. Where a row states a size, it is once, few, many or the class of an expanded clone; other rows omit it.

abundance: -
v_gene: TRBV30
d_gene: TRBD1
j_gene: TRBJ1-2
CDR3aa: CAWTVGTGGYGYTF
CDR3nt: TGTGCCTGGACGGTCGGGACAGGGGGCTATGGCTACACCTTC

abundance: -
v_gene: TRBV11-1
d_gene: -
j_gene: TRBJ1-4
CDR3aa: CASSLSVGAGEKLFF
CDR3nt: TGTGCCAGCAGCTTATCCGTTGGGGCTGGTGAAAAACTGTTTTTT

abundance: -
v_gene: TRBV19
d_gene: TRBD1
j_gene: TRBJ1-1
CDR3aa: CASSMGDSGFTEAFF
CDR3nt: TGTGCCAGTAGTATGGGGGACAGTGGATTCACTGAAGCTTTCTTT

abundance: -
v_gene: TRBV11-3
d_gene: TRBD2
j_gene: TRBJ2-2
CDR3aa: CASSSRLAASSGELFF
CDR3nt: TGTGCCAGCAGCTCACGACTAGCGGCTAGTTCCGGGGAGCTGTTTTTT

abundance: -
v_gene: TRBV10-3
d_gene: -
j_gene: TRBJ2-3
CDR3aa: CAISRSERTPGNTDTQYF
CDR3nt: TGTGCCATCAGTCGTTCCGAGAGAACCCCAGGGAATACGGATACGCAGTATTTT

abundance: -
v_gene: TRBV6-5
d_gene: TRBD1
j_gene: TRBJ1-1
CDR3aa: CASRGTALNTEAFF
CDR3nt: TGTGCCAGCAGGGGGACAGCCCTGAACACTGAAGCTTTCTTT

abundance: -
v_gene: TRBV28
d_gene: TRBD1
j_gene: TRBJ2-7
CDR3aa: CASSLLADRGFEQYF
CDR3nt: TGTGCCAGCAGTTTATTGGCGGACAGGGGTTTCGAGCAGTACTTC

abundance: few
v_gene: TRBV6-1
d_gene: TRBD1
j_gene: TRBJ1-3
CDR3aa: CASRPQGANTIYF
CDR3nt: TGTGCCAGCAGACCGCAGGGGGCAAACACCATATATTTT

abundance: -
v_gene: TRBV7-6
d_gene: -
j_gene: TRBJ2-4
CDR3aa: CASSLALAGENIQYF
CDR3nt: TGTGCCAGCAGCTTAGCGCTGGCAGGGGAAAACATTCAGTACTTC

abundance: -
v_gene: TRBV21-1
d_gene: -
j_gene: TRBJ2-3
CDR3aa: CAPNRQTDSTDTQYF
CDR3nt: TGTGCGCCCAATCGACAGACAGATAGCACAGATACGCAGTATTTT

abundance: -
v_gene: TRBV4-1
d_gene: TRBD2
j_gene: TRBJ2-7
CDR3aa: CASSQEHRTSFYEQYF
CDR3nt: TGCGCCAGCAGCCAAGAACACCGGACTAGCTTTTACGAGCAGTACTTC

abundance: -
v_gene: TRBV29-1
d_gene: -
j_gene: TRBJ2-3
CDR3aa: CSVKGGGDTQYF
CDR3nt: TGCAGCGTCAAGGGGGGGGGAGATACGCAGTATTTT

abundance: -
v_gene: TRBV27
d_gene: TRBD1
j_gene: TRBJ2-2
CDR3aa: CASRDRGYTGELFF
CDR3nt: TGTGCCAGTCGGGACAGGGGGTACACCGGGGAGCTGTTTTTT

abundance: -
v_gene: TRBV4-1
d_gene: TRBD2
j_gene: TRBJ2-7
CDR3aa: CASQQLAGGPGEQYF
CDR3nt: TGCGCCAGCCAGCAACTAGCGGGAGGGCCAGGGGAGCAGTACTTC

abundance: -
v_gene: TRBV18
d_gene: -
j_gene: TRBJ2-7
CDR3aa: CASSPHSYEQYF
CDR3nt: TGTGCCAGCTCACCACACAGCTACGAGCAGTACTTC

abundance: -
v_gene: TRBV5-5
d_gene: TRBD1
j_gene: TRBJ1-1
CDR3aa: CASSSVGQDTEAFF
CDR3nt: TGTGCCAGCAGCTCCGTGGGACAGGACACTGAAGCTTTCTTT

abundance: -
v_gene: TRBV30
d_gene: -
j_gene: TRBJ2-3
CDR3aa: CAWDILGGASTDTQYF
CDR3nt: TGTGCCTGGGATATTTTAGGCGGGGCTAGCACAGATACGCAGTATTTT

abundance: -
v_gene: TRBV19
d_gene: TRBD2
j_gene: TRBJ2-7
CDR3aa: CASSIQGGVEQYF
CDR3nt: TGTGCCAGTAGTATCCAGGGAGGGGTCGAGCAGTACTTC

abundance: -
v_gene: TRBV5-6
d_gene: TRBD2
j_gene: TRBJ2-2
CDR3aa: CASSERAGVRTGELFF
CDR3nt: TGTGCCAGCAGCGAGAGGGCGGGAGTAAGAACCGGGGAGCTGTTTTTT

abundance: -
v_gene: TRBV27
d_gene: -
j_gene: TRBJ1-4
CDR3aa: CASSTDRPNEKLFF
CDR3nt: TGTGCCAGCAGTACAGACAGACCTAATGAAAAACTGTTTTTT

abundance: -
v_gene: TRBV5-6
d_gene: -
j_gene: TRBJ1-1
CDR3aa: CASSAGVNTEAFF
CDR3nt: TGTGCCAGCAGCGCAGGGGTGAACACTGAAGCTTTCTTT

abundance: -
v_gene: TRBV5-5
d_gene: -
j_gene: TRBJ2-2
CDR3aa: CASSLALYSGNTGELFF
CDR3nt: TGTGCCAGCAGCTTGGCACTATATAGCGGGAACACCGGGGAGCTGTTTTTT

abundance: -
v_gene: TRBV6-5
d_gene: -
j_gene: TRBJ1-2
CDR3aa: CASSYSVRGAIYGYTF
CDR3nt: TGTGCCAGCAGTTACTCGGTCCGTGGGGCCATCTATGGCTACACCTTC

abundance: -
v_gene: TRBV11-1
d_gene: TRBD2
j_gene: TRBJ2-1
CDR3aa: CASSLEVLAGEAEQFF
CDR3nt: TGTGCCAGCAGCTTAGAAGTACTAGCGGGAGAGGCTGAGCAGTTCTTC

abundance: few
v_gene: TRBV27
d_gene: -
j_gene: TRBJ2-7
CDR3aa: CASSLSGSNYEQYF
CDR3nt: TGTGCCAGCAGTTTATCCGGGAGCAACTACGAGCAGTACTTC

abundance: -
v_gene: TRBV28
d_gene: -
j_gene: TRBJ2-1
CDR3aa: CASSTRGFYNEQFF
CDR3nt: TGTGCCAGCAGTACCAGAGGATTTTACAATGAGCAGTTCTTC

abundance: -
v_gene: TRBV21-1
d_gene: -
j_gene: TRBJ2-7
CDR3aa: CASSTSNFQGKECLDYEQYF
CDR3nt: TGTGCCAGCAGTACCTCTAATTTCCAGGGGAAAGAGTGTCTTGACTACGAGCAGTACTTC

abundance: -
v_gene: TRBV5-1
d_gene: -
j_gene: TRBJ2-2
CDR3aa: CASRQGYRYTGELFF
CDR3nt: TGCGCCAGCAGGCAGGGGTATCGGTACACCGGGGAGCTGTTTTTT

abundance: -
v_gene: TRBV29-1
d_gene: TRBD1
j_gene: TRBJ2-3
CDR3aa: CSVDRQGASTDTQYF
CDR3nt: TGCAGCGTCGATCGACAGGGGGCTTCCACAGATACGCAGTATTTT

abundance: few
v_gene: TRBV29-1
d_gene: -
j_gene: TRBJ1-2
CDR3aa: CSAPTGYGYTF
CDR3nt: TGCAGCGCCCCAACAGGTTATGGCTACACCTTC

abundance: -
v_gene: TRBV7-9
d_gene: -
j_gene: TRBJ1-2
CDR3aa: CASSLEAVSGYTF
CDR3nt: TGTGCCAGCAGCTTAGAAGCTGTTAGTGGCTACACCTTC

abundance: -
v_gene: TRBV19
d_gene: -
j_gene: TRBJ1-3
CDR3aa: CASKEGHISGNTIYF
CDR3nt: TGTGCCAGTAAAGAGGGACACATCTCTGGAAACACCATATATTTT

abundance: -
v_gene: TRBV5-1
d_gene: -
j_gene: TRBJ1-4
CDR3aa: CASSFQASQNEKLFF
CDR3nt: TGCGCCAGCAGCTTTCAGGCCTCTCAGAATGAAAAACTGTTTTTT

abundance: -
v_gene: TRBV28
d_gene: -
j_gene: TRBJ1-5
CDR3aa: CASSLDSTNQPQHF
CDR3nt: TGTGCCAGCAGTTTAGACAGTACCAATCAGCCCCAGCATTTT

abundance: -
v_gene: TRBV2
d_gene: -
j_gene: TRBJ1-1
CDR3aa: CASILGSATEAFF
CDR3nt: TGTGCCAGCATACTCGGGTCGGCCACTGAAGCTTTCTTT

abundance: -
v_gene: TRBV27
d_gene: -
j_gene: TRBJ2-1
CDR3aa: CASSLELDRNNEQFF
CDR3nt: TGTGCCAGCAGTTTGGAATTGGACAGAAATAATGAGCAGTTCTTC

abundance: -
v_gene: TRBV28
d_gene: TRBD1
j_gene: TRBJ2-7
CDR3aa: CASSLPPADRGDSYEQYF
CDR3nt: TGTGCCAGCAGTCTTCCCCCCGCGGACAGGGGGGACTCCTACGAGCAGTACTTC

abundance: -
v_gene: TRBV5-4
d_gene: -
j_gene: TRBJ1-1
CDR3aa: CASSSRQVNTEAFF
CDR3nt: TGTGCCAGCAGCTCTAGACAGGTTAACACTGAAGCTTTCTTT

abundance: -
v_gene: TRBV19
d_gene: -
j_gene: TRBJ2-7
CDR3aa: CASSIIGGYEQYF
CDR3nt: TGTGCCAGTAGTATAATAGGGGGCTACGAGCAGTACTTC

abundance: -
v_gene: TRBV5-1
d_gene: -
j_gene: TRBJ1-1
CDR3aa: CASSEDRDEAFF
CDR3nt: TGCGCCAGCAGTGAGGACAGAGATGAAGCTTTCTTT

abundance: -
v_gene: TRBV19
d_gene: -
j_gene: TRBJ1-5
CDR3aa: CASSIFPEGYSNQPQHF
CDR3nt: TGTGCCAGTAGTATATTCCCAGAGGGCTATAGCAATCAGCCCCAGCATTTT

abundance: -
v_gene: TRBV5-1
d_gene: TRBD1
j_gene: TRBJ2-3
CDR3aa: CASSLVGTGGGDTQYF
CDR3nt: TGCGCCAGCAGCTTGGTCGGGACAGGGGGAGGGGATACGCAGTATTTT

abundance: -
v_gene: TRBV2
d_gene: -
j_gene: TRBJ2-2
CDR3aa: CASDRNTGELFF
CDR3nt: TGTGCCAGCGACAGGAACACCGGGGAGCTGTTTTTT

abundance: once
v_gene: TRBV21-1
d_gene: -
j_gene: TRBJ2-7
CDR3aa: CASSPGQAYEQYF
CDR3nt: TGTGCCAGCAGCCCCGGACAGGCCTACGAGCAGTACTTC

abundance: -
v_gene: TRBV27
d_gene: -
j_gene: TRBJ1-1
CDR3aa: CASSKGLPNTEAFF
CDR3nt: TGTGCCAGCAGTAAGGGACTCCCGAACACTGAAGCTTTCTTT

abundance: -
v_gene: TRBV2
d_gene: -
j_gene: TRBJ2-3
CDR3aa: CASSVAHAGDTQYF
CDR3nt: TGTGCCAGCAGCGTAGCGCACGCTGGAGATACGCAGTATTTT

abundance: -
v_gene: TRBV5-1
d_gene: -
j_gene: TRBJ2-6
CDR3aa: CASSLGGSIANVLTF
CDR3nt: TGCGCCAGCAGCTTGGGAGGCAGTATCGCCAACGTCCTGACTTTC

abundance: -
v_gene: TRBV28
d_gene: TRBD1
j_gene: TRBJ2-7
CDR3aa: CASTPGTGYEQYF
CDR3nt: TGTGCCAGCACTCCCGGGACAGGGTACGAGCAGTACTTC

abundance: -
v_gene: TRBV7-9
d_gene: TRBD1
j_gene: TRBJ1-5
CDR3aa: CASSANRGPLSNQPQHF
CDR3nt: TGTGCCAGCAGCGCCAACAGGGGGCCCCTAAGCAATCAGCCCCAGCATTTT

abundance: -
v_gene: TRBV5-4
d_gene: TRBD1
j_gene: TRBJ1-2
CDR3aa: CASSLRDRGFHGYTF
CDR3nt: TGTGCCAGCAGCTTGCGGGACAGGGGCTTCCATGGCTACACCTTC

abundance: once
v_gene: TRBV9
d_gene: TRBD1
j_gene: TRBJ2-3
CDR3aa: CASSFRDSYTDTQYF
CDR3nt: TGTGCCAGCAGCTTTAGGGACAGTTACACAGATACGCAGTATTTT

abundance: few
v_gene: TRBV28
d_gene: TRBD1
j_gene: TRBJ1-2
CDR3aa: CASSRGQGDHTF
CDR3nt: TGTGCCAGCAGTAGGGGACAGGGAGACCACACCTTC

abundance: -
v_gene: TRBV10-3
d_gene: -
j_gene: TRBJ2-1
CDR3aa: CAISEPLALSSYNEQFF
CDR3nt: TGTGCCATCAGTGAACCCCTAGCGTTAAGCTCCTACAATGAGCAGTTCTTC

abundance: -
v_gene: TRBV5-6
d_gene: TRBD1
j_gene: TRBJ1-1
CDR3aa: CASSWGQGATGTEAFF
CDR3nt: TGTGCCAGCAGCTGGGGACAGGGGGCAACGGGCACTGAAGCTTTCTTT

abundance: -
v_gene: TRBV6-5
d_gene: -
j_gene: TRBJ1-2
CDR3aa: CASRRRGWGDGYTF
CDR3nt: TGTGCCAGCAGAAGAAGGGGCTGGGGGGATGGCTACACCTTC